This T cell receptor (beta chain) was sequenced for a study of T cell changes during pregnancy in multiple sclerosis. Produced via immunoSEQ multiplex PCR; TCRdb's table is partial and in-frame only. The sample yields tens of thousands of clones, 75% to 95% seen once. There are 16 residues in the CDR3. The V and J ends lost 3 bases and 2 bases, in that order; junction bases with no gene match: 5. The germline CDR1 and CDR2 sequences are MNHNY and SVGAGI (reference sequence). Sequenced here: CD4+ T cells from peripheral blood mononuclear cells, sampled in the second trimester of pregnancy. This sequence originates from a female donor with multiple sclerosis, enrolled in a pregnancy study. The genes are TRBV6-6 and TRBJ2-3, with 10 bases identical to TRBD2. The CDR3 protein is CASSYVAGGYTDTQYF. In nucleotides, the CDR3 is TGTGCCAGCAGTTATGTAGCGGGGGGATACACAGATACGCAGTATTTT.